This T cell receptor (beta chain) was retrieved from a study of T cells expressing NK-cell markers. Findings of the study overall: These clonotypes additionally ranked first within the CD3+CD56-NKG2C+ fraction of a handful of donors.

Details on this clonotype: The antigen is not known.

TCRdb reprocessed the 5' RACE reads and keeps a single row for each CDR3 protein, giving no DNA. The specimen's table records about 260,000 distinct CDR3 sequences. Looked up from germline, CDR1 is MNHEY and CDR2 is SVGAGI. The CDR3 totals 16 residues. The TCR originated in a man aged 18 to 30 in good health. Sequenced: blood T cells: a sorted CD56 or NKG2C T cell subset, CD4+ or CD8+ T cells, or bulk PBMC T cells (not recorded which). V and J are TRBV6-5 and TRBJ2-2; TCRdb selects TRBD1, and the lack of DNA leaves this call unchecked. The CDR3 loop is CASSYSPHRGRGELFF.